This T cell receptor beta chain was observed in a study of shared clonotypes between healthy human individuals. Naive CD8 populations comprised CD45RO-negative cells positively selected for CCR7, excluding terminally differentiated effector memory CD45RA+ cells. The donors were adults (healthy and HIV-negative) with no recent acute infections or vaccinations. Sorted-subset replicate PCRs used 150 to 250 ng of genomic DNA. This amount corresponded to tens of thousands of T cell genomes. Measured with immunoSEQ multiplex PCR; TCRdb has only the in-frame clones, and not every one. Among some 2,100,000 clones listed, approximately 94% were seen once. Germline loops: CDR1 LGHNA, CDR2 YNFKEQ. The CDR3 has 16 amino acids. J was trimmed by 5 bases and V by 2 bases; bases with no gene match: 7.

The chain recombines TRBV4-2 with TRBJ2-5, with TRBD2 matching over 11 bases. This TCR was sampled from a man aged 18 to 29 in good health. Some clones in this sample may be carry-over from other donors' samples. Sequencing was carried out using naive CD8+ T cells from PBMCs. CDR3 protein: CASSQRGSSGRETQYF. The CDR3 region has the DNA TGTGCCAGCAGCCAAAGGGGCTCTAGCGGGAGGGAGACCCAGTACTTC.